This T cell receptor (beta chain) is from a study of CXCR3-negative and CXCR3-positive naive CD8 T cells. At the level of the study: About 135 million TRB reads in total, about 1.5 +/- 0.3 million per library.

About this clonotype: The antigen is not known.

This CDR3 spans 15 amino acids. CDR1 is ENHRY, CDR2 SYGVKD, per germline. UMI-labeled TRB cDNA libraries were prepared by 5' RACE. TCRdb reprocessed the 5' RACE reads and reports one entry per CDR3 protein, with no DNA. Its table lists under 60,000 distinct CDR3 sequences. Cells classed as naive CD8+ T cells were CD45RO-CCR7+CD27+CD95-. Regarding the study as a whole: Memory cells differed in TRBV-TRBJ usage, but naive CXCR3-negative and CXCR3-positive cells had similar usage. Fresh PBMCs were used in most assays, and CXCR3 expression partially decreased after cryopreservation. Hydrophobicity was higher for TRB CDR3s found in CXCR3-positive naive cells than in CXCR3-negative naive cells.

The chain recombines TRBV10-3 with TRBJ2-7; TCRdb's assignment of TRBD2 cannot be checked, as there is no DNA. The sample comprised naive CXCR3+ CD8+ T cells from blood. Subset noted: CD45RO-CCR7+CD27+CD95- naive CD8+ T cells expressing CXCR3 (TNR3+). The source is a human donor in good health. Some clones in this sample may be carry-over from other donors' samples. The CDR3 spells CAISEWVAGGYEQYF.